The 3 T cell receptor beta chains given below trace back to one sample, sequenced in a study of T-cell reconstitution after alpha-beta-depleted transplantation in children. A library of TCRbeta sequences, prepared with unique molecular identifiers, was generated. TCRdb passed the PCR reads through MiXCR, listing each CDR3 protein once. This sample has 70,000 to 95,000 distinct CDR3 sequences, with around a sixth found just once. Sequencing was performed on PBMCs, mostly from graft donor cells, taken 360 days after TCRalphabeta/CD19-depleted stem cell transplant. The receptors here all came from a male patient between 2 and 15 years old who had a stem cell transplant for acute lymphoblastic leukemia, so the T cells may come from the graft donor.

This clonotype was recorded a few times. V usage is TRBV20-1 and J usage is TRBJ2-2; 12 nucleotides match TRBD2. The CDR3 is made up of 17 amino acids. The ends lost 3 bases at V and 0 bases at J; junction bases unmatched: 5. The germline CDR1 and CDR2 sequences are DFQATT and SNEGSKA (reference sequence). In DNA form, the CDR3 reads TGCAGTGCTAGGGGACTAGCGGGTCATCCGAACACCGGGGAGCTGTTTTTT. Amino acids: CSARGLAGHPNTGELFF.

The chain is built from TRBV12-3 or TRBV12-4 and TRBJ2-1, with TRBD2 matching over 10 bases. V gave up 4 bases and J gave up 2 bases; unmatched junction bases: 5. CDR3 length: 16 residues. The CDR3, as DNA: TGTGCCAGCAGTTCCCTAGCGGGAGTAACCTACAATGAGCAGTTCTTC. Amino acid sequence: CASSSLAGVTYNEQFF.

This clonotype was picked up a small number of times. The chain recombines TRBV11-1 with TRBJ2-1, with 14 nucleotides matching TRBD2. The CDR3 runs 18 residues. V lost 2 bases, J lost 0 bases, and 3 bases stayed unmatched. Germline V CDR1 and CDR2: SGHAT, FQDESV (reference sequence). CDR3 nucleotide sequence: TGTGCCAGCAGCTTATCCGGGACTAGCGGGAGCTCCTACAATGAGCAGTTCTTC. Amino acids: CASSLSGTSGSSYNEQFF.